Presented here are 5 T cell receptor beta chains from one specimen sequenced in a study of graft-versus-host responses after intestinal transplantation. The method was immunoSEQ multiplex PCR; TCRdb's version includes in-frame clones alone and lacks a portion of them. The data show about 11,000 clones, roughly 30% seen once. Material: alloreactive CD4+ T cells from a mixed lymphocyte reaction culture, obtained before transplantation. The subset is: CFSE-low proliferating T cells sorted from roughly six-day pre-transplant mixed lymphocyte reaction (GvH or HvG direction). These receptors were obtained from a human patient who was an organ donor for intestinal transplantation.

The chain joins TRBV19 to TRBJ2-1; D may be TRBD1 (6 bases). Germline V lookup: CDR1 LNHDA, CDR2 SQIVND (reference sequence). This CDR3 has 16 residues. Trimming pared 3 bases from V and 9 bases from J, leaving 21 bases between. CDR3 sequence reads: CASSISQGLLGGEQFF. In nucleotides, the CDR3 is TGTGCCAGTAGTATCTCACAGGGTCTTTTGGGCGGTGAGCAGTTCTTC.

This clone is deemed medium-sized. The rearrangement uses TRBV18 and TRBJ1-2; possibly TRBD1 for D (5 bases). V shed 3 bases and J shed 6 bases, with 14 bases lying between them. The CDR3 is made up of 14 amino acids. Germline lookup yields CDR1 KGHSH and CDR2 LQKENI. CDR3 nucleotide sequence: TGTGCCAGCTCACCGTTCCAGGGCTCGGATGGCTACACCTTC. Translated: CASSPFQGSDGYTF.

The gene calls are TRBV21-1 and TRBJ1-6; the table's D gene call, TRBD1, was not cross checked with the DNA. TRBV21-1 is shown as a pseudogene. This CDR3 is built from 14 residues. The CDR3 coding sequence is TGTGCCAGCAGCAAATCCAGGTATAATTCACCCCTCCACTTT. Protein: CASSKSRYNSPLHF.

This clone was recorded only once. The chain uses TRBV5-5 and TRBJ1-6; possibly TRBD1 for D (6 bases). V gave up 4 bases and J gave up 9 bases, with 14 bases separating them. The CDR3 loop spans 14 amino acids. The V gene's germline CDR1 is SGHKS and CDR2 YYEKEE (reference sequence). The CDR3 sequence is CASSLRDTSSPLHF. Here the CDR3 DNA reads TGTGCCAGCAGCCTTCGGGACACATCTTCACCCCTCCACTTT.

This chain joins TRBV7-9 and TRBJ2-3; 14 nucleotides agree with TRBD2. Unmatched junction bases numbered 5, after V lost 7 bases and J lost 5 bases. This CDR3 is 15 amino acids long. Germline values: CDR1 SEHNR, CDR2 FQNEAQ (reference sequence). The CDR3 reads CASTFGTSGGDTQYF. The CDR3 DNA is TGTGCCAGCACCTTCGGGACTAGCGGGGGAGATACGCAGTATTTT. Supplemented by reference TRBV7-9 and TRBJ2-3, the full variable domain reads DTGVSQNPRHKITKRGQNVTFRCDPISEHNRLYWYRQTLGQGPEFLTYFQNEAQLEKSRLLSDRFSAERPKGSFSTLEIQRTEQGDSAMYLCASTFGTSGGDTQYFGPGTRLTVL.